One TCR beta chain is described in this entry. The sample comes from a study of blood T cell repertoires in COVID-19. Overall study context: Sample material is recorded as cDNA or gDNA derived from T cells, B-cell-depleted T cells, or PBMCs.

Germline assignment: CDR1 MNHEY and CDR2 SVGAGI. The CDR3 consists of 15 residues. V shed 3 bases, J shed 6 bases, and the junction held 7 bases outside the gene matches. Using immunoSEQ multiplex PCR, the repertoire was profiled, and TCRdb retains in-frame clones only, with some absent. The sample includes roughly 63,000 clones, roughly 78% seen only once; the top ten take 30% to 40%. The sample taken for sequencing was peripheral blood. The receptor was derived from a human donor in a cohort sampled during active COVID-19. This rearrangement joins TRBV6-5 to TRBJ2-5, with 10 bases identical to TRBD2. The CDR3 here is CASSYASGSSKTQYF. The CDR3 coding sequence is TGTGCCAGCAGTTATGCTAGCGGGAGTTCAAAGACCCAGTACTTC.